This record looks at one T cell receptor (beta chain) sequence and its context. Clones were read by immunoSEQ multiplex PCR, and TCRdb kept only the in-frame ones, dropping some. The top ten hold 3% to 4.5% of the sample, which has approximately 150,000 clones, roughly 89% seen once. This sample is drawn from a study of blood T cell repertoires in COVID-19. Germline values: CDR1 MDHEN, CDR2 SYDVKM. This CDR3 spans 13 amino acids. Unmatched junction bases numbered 6, after V lost 11 bases and J lost 7 bases. The chain uses TRBV28 and TRBJ1-6; 9 bases agree with TRBD1. This TCR was recovered from a woman aged 60-70 years who had recovered from COVID-19. The sequenced material came from peripheral blood. The CDR3 reads CAVRDRDNSPLHF. The CDR3 bases are TGTGCCGTCCGGGACAGGGACAATTCACCCCTCCACTTT. The full variable domain, with the rest looked up from reference TRBV28 and TRBJ1-6, is DVKVTQSSRYLVKRTGEKVFLECVQDMDHENMFWYRQDPGLGLRLIYFSYDVKMKEKGDIPEGYSVSREKKERFSLILESASTNQTSMYLCAVRDRDNSPLHFGNGTRLTVT.